Sequencing of this TCR beta chain was carried out in a study of identifying expanded T cells in peripheral blood. Per the germline V gene, CDR1 is SGHRS and CDR2 is YFSETQ. V shed 4 bases and J shed 1 base, with 11 bases lying between them. CDR3 length: 14 residues. Repertoires were generated with immunoSEQ multiplex PCR, while TCRdb's copy carries only in-frame clones and drops some. The sample holds around 94,000 clones, more than 70% seen once. The clonotype comes from a person aged 18 to 70 in good health. The material sequenced was blood. The chain recombines TRBV5-1 with TRBJ1-1; D gene uncertain. In DNA, the CDR3 is TGCGCCAGCAGCCCCCCTCTGACGAACACTGAAGCTTTCTTT. Encoded protein: CASSPPLTNTEAFF.